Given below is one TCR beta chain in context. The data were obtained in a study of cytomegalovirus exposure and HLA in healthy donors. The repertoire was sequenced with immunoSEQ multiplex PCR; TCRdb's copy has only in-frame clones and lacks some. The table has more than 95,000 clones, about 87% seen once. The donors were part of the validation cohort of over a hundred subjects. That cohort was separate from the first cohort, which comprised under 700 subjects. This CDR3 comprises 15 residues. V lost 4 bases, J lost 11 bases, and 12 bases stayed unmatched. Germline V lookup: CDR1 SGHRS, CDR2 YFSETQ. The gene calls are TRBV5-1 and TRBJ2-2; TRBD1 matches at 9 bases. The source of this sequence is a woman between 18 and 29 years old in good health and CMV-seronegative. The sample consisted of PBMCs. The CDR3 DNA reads TGCGCCAGCAGCCCGACAGGGGGGTTGATATTAGAGCTGTTTTTT. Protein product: CASSPTGGLILELFF.